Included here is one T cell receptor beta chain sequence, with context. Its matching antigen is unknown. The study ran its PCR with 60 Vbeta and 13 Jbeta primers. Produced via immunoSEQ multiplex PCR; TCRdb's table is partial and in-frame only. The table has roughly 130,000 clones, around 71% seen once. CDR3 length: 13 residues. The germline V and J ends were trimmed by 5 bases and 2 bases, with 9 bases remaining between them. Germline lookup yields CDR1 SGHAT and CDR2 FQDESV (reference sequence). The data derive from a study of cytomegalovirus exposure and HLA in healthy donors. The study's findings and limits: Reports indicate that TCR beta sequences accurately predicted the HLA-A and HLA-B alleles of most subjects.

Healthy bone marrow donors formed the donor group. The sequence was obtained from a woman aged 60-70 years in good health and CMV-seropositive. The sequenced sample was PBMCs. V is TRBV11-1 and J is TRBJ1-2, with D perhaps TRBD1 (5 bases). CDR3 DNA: TGTGCCAGCAGCCTTGGGGGGAACTATGGCTACACCTTC. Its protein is CASSLGGNYGYTF.